This T cell receptor (beta chain) stems from a study of monozygotic twins with inflammatory bowel disease. Overall study findings and caveats: The existence of one strong signal or clonotype linked to IBD lacked support.

CDR3 size: 16 residues. Germline V gives CDR1 SEHNR, CDR2 FQNEAQ (reference sequence). The total RNA came straight from whole blood, and T cells were not sorted beforehand. Regarding this clonotype: What it recognizes is unknown.

Using TCRalpha and TCRbeta cDNA, the researchers carried out two nested PCRs that lasted around 15 and 10 cycles. No DNA is given; TCRdb re-called the 5' RACE reads and lists each CDR3 protein once. The sample has some 400,000 distinct CDR3 sequences. The TCR sequence derives from a human donor with ulcerative colitis or Crohn's disease, or a healthy co-twin of an affected twin (not recorded which). The source material was blood. V and J are TRBV7-9 and TRBJ1-4; TCRdb selects TRBD1, and the lack of DNA leaves this call unchecked. The CDR3 here is CASSLPPGQPNEKLFF. The full variable domain, its missing parts supplied by reference TRBV7-9 and TRBJ1-4, is DTGVSQNPRHKITKRGQNVTFRCDPISEHNRLYWYRQTLGQGPEFLTYFQNEAQLEKSRLLSDRFSAERPKGSFSTLEIQRTEQGDSAMYLCASSLPPGQPNEKLFFGSGTQLSVL.